Listed below are T cell receptor beta chains from one sample, sequenced in a study of a mutant IDH1 vaccine in newly diagnosed glioma. No cognate antigen is known for these TCRs. Repertoires were generated with immunoSEQ multiplex PCR, while TCRdb's copy carries only in-frame clones and drops some. This sample yields 25,000 to 35,000 clones, of which roughly 90% are seen a single time; less than 3% belongs to the top ten. Here the sequenced sample was PBMCs, taken from a glioma patient whose treatment included an IDH1 peptide vaccine. These receptors were obtained from a man aged 35-49 years with glioma. Both conserved end residues are part of each CDR3. The order of the fields is clone size, V gene, D gene, J gene, CDR3 DNA, CDR3 protein. A D gene is named only where the DNA matches it firmly. Clone size is shown for a subset of rows, as once, few, many or a class of expanded clone.

-	TRBV5-1	-	TRBJ1-1	TGCGCCAGCAGCCCACAGGGGAACACTGAAGCTTTCTTT	CASSPQGNTEAFF
-	TRBV7-8	-	TRBJ1-1	TGTGCCAGCAGCCGGACAAGGAACACTGAAGCTTTCTTT	CASSRTRNTEAFF
-	TRBV2	-	TRBJ2-7	TGTGCCAGCACTGTGTTGGCTTGGACGGTCACCTACGAGCAGTACTTC	CASTVLAWTVTYEQYF
-	TRBV19	TRBD1	TRBJ1-2	TGTGCCAGTAGTCGGACAGGGCAGTCGGCGGGCTACACCTTC	CASSRTGQSAGYTF
few	TRBV30	-	TRBJ2-2	TGTGCCTGGAGTCGTATGGCTATGACCGGGGAGCTGTTTTTT	CAWSRMAMTGELFF
-	TRBV6-1	-	TRBJ2-2	TGTGCCAGCCCGCCCCCAGGGATCGGCACCGGGGAGCTGTTTTTT	CASPPPGIGTGELFF
-	TRBV4-3	-	TRBJ2-2	TGCGCCAGCAGCCAAGATCTCGGGGAGCTGTTTTTT	CASSQDLGELFF
once	TRBV15	-	TRBJ2-5	TGTGCCACCAGCATTCCTACGGGGGCAGACCCCCGCCCAGAGACCCAGTACTTC	CATSIPTGADPRPETQYF
-	TRBV4-2	TRBD1	TRBJ2-7	TGTGCCAGCAGCCAAGGGGAGGGGACAGGGAGCGAGCAGTACTTC	CASSQGEGTGSEQYF
-	TRBV29-1	-	TRBJ1-5	TGCAGCGCTAAGGGTCGAGACATGAATCAGCCCCAGCATTTT	CSAKGRDMNQPQHF
-	TRBV6-4	-	TRBJ1-1	TGTGCCAGCAGTGACTCTAGGGGTGAAGCTTTCTTT	CASSDSRGEAFF
-	TRBV7-8	-	TRBJ2-7	TGTGCCAGCAGCTTAGCGGAGGGTTTAGGCGAGCAGTACTTC	CASSLAEGLGEQYF
-	TRBV11-2	-	TRBJ1-4	TGTGCCAGCAGCCCCTCCAGGGGCAATGAAAAACTGTTTTTT	CASSPSRGNEKLFF
-	TRBV19	TRBD1	TRBJ1-2	TGTGCCAGTACCCCGGGACAGAACGACTATGGCTACACCTTC	CASTPGQNDYGYTF
-	TRBV6-1	-	TRBJ1-2	TGTGCCAGCAGTGAATTCAGGGCCTATGGCTACACCTTC	CASSEFRAYGYTF
-	TRBV11-2	TRBD2	TRBJ2-7	TGTGCCAGCAGCTTTCCCCCGAGAACTGGGACTACCTACGAGCAGTACTTC	CASSFPPRTGTTYEQYF
-	TRBV4-1	TRBD2	TRBJ2-3	TGCGCCAGCAGCCTCAACGAGGTGGGACTATCCACAGATACGCAGTATTTT	CASSLNEVGLSTDTQYF
once	TRBV2	TRBD2	TRBJ2-3	TGTGCCAGCAGGAAGGGAGGACTAGCGGACACAGATACGCAGTATTTT	CASRKGGLADTDTQYF
-	TRBV27	TRBD2	TRBJ2-7	TGTGCCAGCAGCCATAGCGGGGCGGACTACGAGCAGTACTTC	CASSHSGADYEQYF
-	TRBV4-1	TRBD1	TRBJ1-2	TGCGCCAGCAGCCGGCCGGACAGGGAGAACTATGGCTACACCTTC	CASSRPDRENYGYTF
once	TRBV11-3	-	TRBJ2-1	TGTGCCAGCTCATACAACTCCTACAATGAGCAGTTCTTC	CASSYNSYNEQFF
-	TRBV27	TRBD1	TRBJ1-5	TGTGCCAGCAGGGGAGACAGGGGCCCCTACGATAGCAATCAGCCCCAGCATTTT	CASRGDRGPYDSNQPQHF
-	TRBV5-1	-	TRBJ2-3	TGCGCCAGCAGCTTGAGCCTGGGGAGCACAGATACGCAGTATTTT	CASSLSLGSTDTQYF
-	TRBV6-4	TRBD1	TRBJ2-6	TGTGCCAGCAGTGAGGCAGGACAGGGGTTTCCCGGGGCCAACGTCCTGACTTTC	CASSEAGQGFPGANVLTF
-	TRBV11-2	-	TRBJ2-1	TGTGCCAGCAGCCCATTGACAGGGAGGGTCTACAATGAGCAGTTCTTC	CASSPLTGRVYNEQFF
-	TRBV28	-	TRBJ2-2	TGTGCCAGCAGGGTCGCTCCCGGGGAGCTGTTTTTT	CASRVAPGELFF
-	TRBV10-2	-	TRBJ1-4	TGCGCCAGCAGTGAGTCCAGGACCCTTGAAAAACTGTTTTTT	CASSESRTLEKLFF
-	TRBV4-1	TRBD2	TRBJ2-2	TGCGCCAGCAACTTTATGCGGGGGGGCGCCACCGGGGAGCTGTTTTTT	CASNFMRGGATGELFF
few	TRBV28	TRBD1	TRBJ1-2	TGTGCCAGCAGCCCGAGACAGGGGCACTTGATTAACTATGGCTACACCTTC	CASSPRQGHLINYGYTF
-	TRBV27	-	TRBJ2-1	TGTGCCAGCAGTTTTTTCAGGGAGGCGAATGAGCAGTTCTTC	CASSFFREANEQFF
-	TRBV7-9	-	TRBJ2-6	TGTGCCAGCAGCTTAGGTGGAGGGACTGGGGCCAACGTCCTGACTTTC	CASSLGGGTGANVLTF
few	TRBV6-5	TRBD2	TRBJ2-7	TGTGCCAGCAGTTTGGGACTAGAGGGCACCTACGAGCAGTACTTC	CASSLGLEGTYEQYF
-	TRBV5-6	-	TRBJ1-4	TGTGCCAGCGGGATTGGGACGGCCCGAGAAAAACTGTTTTTT	CASGIGTAREKLFF
-	TRBV7-9	-	TRBJ1-1	TGTGCCAGCAGCCGGAGCTCGGTCGGCACTGAAGCTTTCTTT	CASSRSSVGTEAFF
-	TRBV5-1	-	TRBJ1-2	TGCGCCAGCAGCACCCTCGGGGACTATGGCTACACCTTC	CASSTLGDYGYTF
-	TRBV6-5	-	TRBJ1-6	TGTGCCAGCAGTTACTCCAAGAGGGGAGGAAACTCACCCCTCCACTTT	CASSYSKRGGNSPLHF
-	TRBV6-1	-	TRBJ1-1	TGTGCCAGCAGGGAGCGGACTGAATATGGTGAAGCTTTCTTT	CASRERTEYGEAFF
-	TRBV28	-	TRBJ1-2	TGTGCCAGCAGTTTCCGGAGAGTTTCTAACTATGGCTACACCTTC	CASSFRRVSNYGYTF
-	TRBV9	-	TRBJ2-6	TGTGCCAGCAGCCCCAACCCCGGGGAATACTCTGGGGCCAACGTCCTGACTTTC	CASSPNPGEYSGANVLTF
-	TRBV11-3	-	TRBJ2-3	TGTGCCAGCAGCTTGATGGATAGCACAGATACGCAGTATTTT	CASSLMDSTDTQYF
-	TRBV7-2	TRBD2	TRBJ2-1	TGTGCCAGCCGTCGACTAGCGGAAGATGAGCAGTTCTTC	CASRRLAEDEQFF
once	TRBV4-3	-	TRBJ2-7	TGCGCCAGCAGCCAAGACGGGGGCCACGAGCAGTACTTC	CASSQDGGHEQYF
-	TRBV4-3	TRBD2	TRBJ2-3	TGCGCCAGCAGCCACGAACTAGCGACACTCACAGATACGCAGTATTTT	CASSHELATLTDTQYF
-	TRBV9	-	TRBJ1-3	TGTGCCAGCAGCGTAGTCGGGGGGTATCTTGGAAACACCATATATTTT	CASSVVGGYLGNTIYF
-	TRBV5-6	-	TRBJ2-7	TGTGCCAGCAGCGCCCCCCAGGGTCTTCACGAGCAGTACTTC	CASSAPQGLHEQYF
-	TRBV28	-	TRBJ1-2	TGTGCCAGCAGTTTAAAAGGATTTGGCTACACCTTC	CASSLKGFGYTF
few	TRBV5-1	TRBD2	TRBJ2-3	TGCGCCAGCAGCGCCCAACCTAGCGGGGCTAGCACAGATACGCAGTATTTT	CASSAQPSGASTDTQYF
once	TRBV11-1	-	TRBJ2-2	TGTGCCAGCAGCTTCAGGGGAGGGACCGGGGAGCTGTTTTTT	CASSFRGGTGELFF
-	TRBV4-1	-	TRBJ2-3	TGCGCCAGCAGCCAAGACCACACAGATACGCAGTATTTT	CASSQDHTDTQYF
-	TRBV18	-	TRBJ1-2	TGTGCCAGCTCATCCGGGAGGCCCTATGGCTACACCTTC	CASSSGRPYGYTF
-	TRBV6-1	-	TRBJ1-2	TGTGCCAGCAGTGAACGTGAGGGAATCGCCTATGGCTACACCTTC	CASSEREGIAYGYTF
-	TRBV9	TRBD2	TRBJ2-1	TGTGCCAGCAGCGTAGGTCTAGCGGGATATTACAATGAGCAGTTCTTC	CASSVGLAGYYNEQFF
-	TRBV5-1	-	TRBJ1-2	TGCGCCAGCAGCTTGAAGGGGGACTATGGCTACACCTTC	CASSLKGDYGYTF